A selection of T cell receptor beta chains follows, all from one sample in a study of immune cell composition in non-small cell lung cancer. The data were produced by immunoSEQ multiplex PCR, yet TCRdb's version contains in-frame clones alone and is incomplete. The sample shows about 3,400 clones, 65% to 70% of them seen only once. The source material was non-adjacent lung tissue. These receptors originate from a human donor with non-small cell lung cancer. Both conserved end residues are part of each CDR3. The D gene is left open where the match is weak. Expanded clones are given a class, and other clones once, few, many or no size at all.

cdr3_aa	cdr3_nt	d_call	clone_size	v_call	j_call
CASSPGGWDYEQYF	TGTGCCAGTAGTCCGGGGGGATGGGACTACGAGCAGTACTTC	TRBD2	-	TRBV19	TRBJ2-7
CASSQDRNREAFF	TGCGCCAGCAGCCAAGATAGGAACAGGGAAGCTTTCTTT	-	few	TRBV4-1	TRBJ1-1
CSVGAFLDTIYF	TGCAGCGTTGGGGCGTTCCTGGACACCATATATTTT	-	-	TRBV29-1	TRBJ1-3
CASMQGAREAFF	TGTGCCAGCATGCAGGGGGCGCGGGAAGCTTTCTTT	TRBD1	-	TRBV28	TRBJ1-1
CASSVAAGVDYEQYF	TGTGCCAGCAGCGTAGCTGCCGGGGTCGACTACGAGCAGTACTTC	-	once	TRBV9	TRBJ2-7
CAISESLSYEQYF	TGTGCCATCAGTGAGTCTCTATCCTACGAGCAGTACTTC	-	-	TRBV10-3	TRBJ2-7
CASEEIQGNPNEQFF	TGCGCCAGCGAAGAGATACAGGGAAACCCCAATGAGCAGTTCTTC	-	-	TRBV5-1	TRBJ2-1
CASSEPQVRGPYEQYF	TGTGCCAGCAGTGAGCCACAGGTTCGAGGTCCCTACGAGCAGTACTTC	-	-	TRBV2	TRBJ2-7
CASSQGAQYGYTF	TGCGCCAGCAGTCAGGGGGCGCAGTATGGCTACACCTTC	TRBD1	-	TRBV5-1	TRBJ1-2
CASSGRQGQPQHF	TGTGCCAGCAGTGGACGACAGGGTCAGCCCCAGCATTTT	TRBD1	-	TRBV6-6	TRBJ1-5
CASSQHQGTGRSGANVLTF	TGCGCCAGCAGCCAACACCAAGGGACAGGGCGTTCTGGGGCCAACGTCCTGACTTTC	TRBD1	-	TRBV4-1	TRBJ2-6
CASSLGQGSSYNEQFF	TGTGCCAGCAGCTTAGGACAGGGAAGCTCCTACAATGAGCAGTTCTTC	TRBD1	-	TRBV11-2	TRBJ2-1
CASSVSGVSYGYTF	TGTGCCAGCAGTGTGTCCGGGGTGAGCTATGGCTACACCTTC	-	-	TRBV2	TRBJ1-2
CASSLTTGSAEAFF	TGTGCCAGCAGCTTAACGACAGGGTCGGCTGAAGCTTTCTTT	TRBD1	few	TRBV11-3	TRBJ1-1
CAWGRGQGAEAFF	TGTGCCTGGGGGAGAGGACAGGGGGCTGAAGCTTTCTTT	TRBD1	once	TRBV30	TRBJ1-1
CATSRDVGTTLLTDTQYF	TGTGCCACCAGCAGAGACGTCGGGACTACATTATTAACAGATACGCAGTATTTT	TRBD2	-	TRBV15	TRBJ2-3
CASSTYRGPQHF	TGTGCCAGCAGCACGTACAGGGGACCCCAGCATTTT	TRBD1	few	TRBV5-6	TRBJ1-5
CASTRGGSLEQYF	TGTGCCAGCACCAGGGGTGGCTCTTTAGAGCAGTACTTC	-	few	TRBV7-9	TRBJ2-7
CASSLGTEIYGYTF	TGTGCCAGCAGCTTGGGGACAGAGATTTATGGCTACACCTTC	-	few	TRBV5-4	TRBJ1-2
CASSRFVGPSTNEKLFF	TGTGCCAGCAGCAGATTCGTCGGTCCTTCAACTAATGAAAAACTGTTTTTT	-	-	TRBV7-8	TRBJ1-4
CASSLVGGGWAKNIQYF	TGTGCCAGCAGCTTAGTGGGCGGCGGGTGGGCCAAAAACATTCAGTACTTC	-	-	TRBV7-2	TRBJ2-4
CASSLRALLNTEAFF	TGCGCCAGCAGCCTACGTGCGCTACTGAACACTGAAGCTTTCTTT	-	-	TRBV5-1	TRBJ1-1
CASSQGQRDEKLFF	TGCGCCAGCAGCCAGGGACAGAGGGATGAAAAACTGTTTTTT	TRBD1	-	TRBV4-3	TRBJ1-4
CSVEGGSYNEQFF	TGCAGCGTTGAGGGGGGATCGTACAATGAGCAGTTCTTC	-	-	TRBV29-1	TRBJ2-1
CASSPGTGVGGGQYF	TGTGCCAGCAGCCCAGGGACAGGGGTGGGTGGTGGCCAGTACTTC	TRBD1	-	TRBV7-2	TRBJ2-5
CASRGDTGPNTEAFF	TGCGCCAGCAGGGGGGACACGGGCCCGAACACTGAAGCTTTCTTT	-	-	TRBV5-1	TRBJ1-1
CASSFGTSENIQYF	TGCGCCAGCAGCTTCGGGACTTCGGAAAACATTCAGTACTTC	-	-	TRBV5-1	TRBJ2-4
CASSGLAGGPDTQYF	TGTGCCAGCAGTGGACTAGCGGGGGGTCCAGATACGCAGTATTTT	TRBD2	-	TRBV6-5	TRBJ2-3
CASSARQVGYTF	TGTGCCAGCAGCGCCCGACAGGTTGGCTACACCTTC	-	-	TRBV11-1	TRBJ1-2
CASSQEGGGTAQPQHF	TGCGCCAGCAGCCAAGAAGGAGGGGGCACCGCGCAGCCCCAGCATTTT	TRBD1	-	TRBV4-1	TRBJ1-5
CAISEQGSAGTDTQYF	TGTGCCATCAGTGAACAGGGTTCGGCGGGCACAGATACGCAGTATTTT	-	-	TRBV10-3	TRBJ2-3
CASSSVGSREEAFF	TGCGCCAGCAGCTCGGTCGGGAGCCGGGAAGAAGCTTTCTTT	-	few	TRBV5-1	TRBJ1-1
CASSPGTSLDYGYTF	TGCGCCAGCAGCCCTGGGACATCCCTGGACTATGGCTACACCTTC	-	-	TRBV4-1	TRBJ1-2
CAISDNRAYGYTF	TGTGCCATCAGTGATAACAGGGCATATGGCTACACCTTC	-	-	TRBV10-3	TRBJ1-2
CSGGAGANVLTF	TGCTCGGGGGGCGCTGGGGCCAACGTCCTGACTTTC	-	-	TRBV29-1	TRBJ2-6
CASSSGLSNTEAFF	TGCGCCAGCAGCTCCGGACTGTCGAACACTGAAGCTTTCTTT	-	few	TRBV5-1	TRBJ1-1
CASSQDGSNTEAFF	TGCGCCAGCAGCCAAGACGGGTCAAACACTGAAGCTTTCTTT	-	-	TRBV4-3	TRBJ1-1